The entry that follows covers one T cell receptor beta chain sequence. The target of this receptor is not known. No base-level quality is on record; no much larger clone is a single base apart. Via the germline V gene (reference sequence), CDR1 is SGHNT and CDR2 YYREEE. The CDR3 contains 16 residues, cysteine and phenylalanine counted. CDR3 DNA is the only sequence kept; it has 48 bases, read in frame from the first base. Cut back by 2 bases and 2 bases, the V and J ends lie 16 bases apart. Genomic DNA underwent TCRB CDR3 sequencing using the immunoSEQ assay. The authors' analysis ran thus. When patient CD8+ clones exceeding 1% were checked against published virus-specific TCRB sequences, only a few matched. The analyses included only productive TCRB rearrangements. Clonality was expressed as a Shannon entropy-based productive clonality index, with each clone defined by a unique TCRB CDR3 sequence. The template counts of each clone relative to the total templates per sample were used to calculate repertoire overlap between two samples. Flow cytometry-measured V-gene usage correlated with V-gene usage from TCRB sequencing, with a Spearman r of less than 0.65. In TCRdb, the immuneACCESS table is reduced to in-frame sequences with V and J assigned. These tables do not hold every clone; where another copy was compared, an unresolved V gene accounts for under half, and the others remain unexplained. V, J and clone size are taken as reported in that table, and D and trimming were inferred from the DNA itself. The sample has some 14,000 clones on record, more than 65% of them singletons. Together, the top ten hold 8.5% to 12% of the sample.

The sample is drawn from a study of somatic mutations in cytotoxic T cells in rheumatoid arthritis (TCRdb year 2017). For the wider study: Patient peripheral blood (less than 32 ml EDTA) was drawn right after diagnosis and before any treatment started. A FACSAria II or Sony SH800 was used to flow-sort some V beta antibody-stained T-cell populations at nearly 100% purity, and TCRB sequencing was also done on sorted V beta1+ cells. To characterize clonality, the study used TCRB deep sequencing while asking whether somatic mutations are carried by expanded CD8+ T-cell clones in newly diagnosed, untreated rheumatoid arthritis. TCRB deep sequencing covered roughly 60 patients with rheumatoid arthritis along with 15 to 25 healthy controls. Median age was essentially the same in the patient group and the control group.

Broad study findings and their caveats: Several identical CD8+ TCRB sequences were found in both blood and synovial fluid, and in about an eighth of the roughly 60 patients the largest CD8+ clone exceeded 20% of CD8+ cells. The expanded CD8+ clones had unknown antigen targets, and not appearing in virus-specific databases did not rule out that they were virus-specific. The slight underrepresentation of TRBV07 in patients was not corrected for multiple comparisons. There was no significant difference in CD8+ T-cell clonality between rheumatoid arthritis patients and age-matched healthy controls. Healthy controls showed no age-related increase in CD8+ clonality, whereas patients did (Spearman r ~ 0.49).

Positive magnetic bead selection on an AutoMACS was used to isolate CD4+ and CD8+ cells, with flow cytometry used to check purity. Initial screening for clonal expansions relied on flow cytometry with a TCR V beta antibody panel, after which sorted CD8+ fractions underwent TCRB deep sequencing for characterization. Ficoll-Paque PLUS density gradient separation was used to isolate peripheral blood mononuclear cells. Nucleospin Tissue or Tissue XS kits were used to extract DNA from CD4-enriched, CD8-enriched or PBMC samples, and a Qubit 2.0 fluorometer was used for quantification. The V and J segments used are TRBV5-4 and TRBJ1-2; a confident D gene designation cannot be given. The clonotype originates from an adult with rheumatoid arthritis. The material sequenced was CD8+ T cells sorted from blood. CDR3 protein: CASSLRYGEPNYGYTF. The nucleotide sequence is TGTGCCAGCAGCTTAAGATATGGGGAACCGAACTATGGCTACACCTTC.